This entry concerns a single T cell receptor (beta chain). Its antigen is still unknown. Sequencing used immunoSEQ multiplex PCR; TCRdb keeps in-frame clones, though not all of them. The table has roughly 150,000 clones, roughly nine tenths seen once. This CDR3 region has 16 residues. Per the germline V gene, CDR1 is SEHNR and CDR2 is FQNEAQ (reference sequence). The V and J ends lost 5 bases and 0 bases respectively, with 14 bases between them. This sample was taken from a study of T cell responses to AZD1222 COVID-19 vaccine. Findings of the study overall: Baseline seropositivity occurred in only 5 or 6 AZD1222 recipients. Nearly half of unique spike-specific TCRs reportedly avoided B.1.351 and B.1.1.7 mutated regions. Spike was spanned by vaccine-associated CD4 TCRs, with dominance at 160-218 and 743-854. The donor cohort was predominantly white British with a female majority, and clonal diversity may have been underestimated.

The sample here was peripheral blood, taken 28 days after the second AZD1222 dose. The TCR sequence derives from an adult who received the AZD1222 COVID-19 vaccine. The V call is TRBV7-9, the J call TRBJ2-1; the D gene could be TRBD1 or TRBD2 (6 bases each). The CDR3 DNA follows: TGTGCCAGCAGCCTTTCGGGGGCCCTCTCCTACAATGAGCAGTTCTTC. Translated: CASSLSGALSYNEQFF.